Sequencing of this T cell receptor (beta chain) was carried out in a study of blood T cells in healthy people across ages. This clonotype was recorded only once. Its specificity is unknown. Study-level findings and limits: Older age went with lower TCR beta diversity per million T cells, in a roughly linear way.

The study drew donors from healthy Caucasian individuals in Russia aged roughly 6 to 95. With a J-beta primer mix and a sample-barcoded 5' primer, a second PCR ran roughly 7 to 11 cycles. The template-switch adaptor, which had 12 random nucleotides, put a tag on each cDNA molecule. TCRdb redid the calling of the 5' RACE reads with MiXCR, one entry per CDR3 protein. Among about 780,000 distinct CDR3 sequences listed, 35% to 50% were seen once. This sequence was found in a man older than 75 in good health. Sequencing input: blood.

CDR3 sequence (DNA): TGCAGCGTGGCGGCTAGCGGGGGGGCCGGTGAGCAGTTCTTC. It specifies CSVAASGGAGEQFF. The genes are TRBV29-1 and TRBJ2-1; 12 bases fit TRBD2. With V trimmed by 6 bases and J by 9 bases, 9 bases remained unmatched. CDR1 is SQVTM and CDR2 is ANQGSEA in the germline V gene. There are 14 residues in the CDR3.